The T cell receptor beta chain under discussion was sequenced for a study of blood T cell repertoires in COVID-19. The CDR3 length is 15 residues. V lost 1 base to trimming and J lost 0 bases, with 9 bases between them. Germline V lookup: CDR1 SNHLY, CDR2 FYNNEI. TCRdb's copy holds only in-frame clones and misses some; the assay was immunoSEQ multiplex PCR. The sample shows roughly 340,000 clones, more than 80% of them seen only once. This clone occurred once. Sequenced material: PBMCs or T cells enriched from blood (not recorded which). This sequence was found in a man aged 18 to 35 who had recovered from COVID-19. V usage is TRBV2 and J usage is TRBJ1-2; D unresolved. CDR3 sequence: CASSEDARTNYGYTF. CDR3 bases: TGTGCCAGCAGTGAAGACGCCAGAACTAACTATGGCTACACCTTC.